The clone carrying this T cell receptor (beta chain) turned up a few times. These data come from a study of blood T cell repertoires in COVID-19. Turning to the study itself: Sites across the United States, Italy and Spain contributed samples from acute and convalescent COVID-19. T cells, B-cell-depleted T cells, or PBMCs provided the cDNA or gDNA that served as material.

Germline-derived CDR1 and CDR2 are MDHEN and SYDVKM. V lost 6 bases and J lost 2; bases outside the gene matches: 8. There are 15 residues in the CDR3. Per the original data handling: Reference gene primers were amplified, and this amplification served to estimate nucleated cell counts. Assay: immunoSEQ multiplex PCR; the TCRdb copy retains only in-frame clones and omits some. V, J and clone size derive from that table, while D and trimming were established from the DNA sequence. Among 300,000 to 350,000 clones listed, 87% were seen once. Patients of the Seattle cohort, enrolled during active infection, were followed longitudinally.

The sample taken for sequencing was peripheral blood. The V gene is TRBV28, the J gene TRBJ2-7; 9 nucleotides match TRBD1. This TCR derives from a man aged 30 to 45 with COVID-19, enrolled during active disease. CDR3 bases: TGTGCCAGCAGGTCCACAGGGGGCCCAACCTACGAGCAGTACTTC. It translates to CASRSTGGPTYEQYF.